This record looks at one T cell receptor beta chain sequence and its context. Its matching antigen is unknown. In germline, CDR1 is SGHAT, CDR2 FQNNGV. The CDR3 length is 15 residues. V lost 2 bases to trimming and J lost 7 bases, with 14 bases between them. These data are taken from a study of vaccination effects on CD4 cells after COVID-19. Points from the study as a whole: After vaccination of healthy people, only 1 of 255 vaccine-induced clones cross-reacted with common cold coronaviruses.

Clones were sequenced by immunoSEQ multiplex PCR, and TCRdb holds only the in-frame ones, with some missing. The sample lists under 80,000 clones, approximately 73% occurring once. Antigen-specific CD4+ T cells were first expanded with viral peptide pools by the ViraFEST assay and only then sequenced. Subsequent to roughly 9 days of culture, CD4+ T cells were isolated. Vaccine administered to participants consisted of two doses of either BNT162b2 or mRNA-1273. Absence of prior SARS-CoV-2 infection characterized the vaccine recipients, who showed negative nucleocapsid antibodies. Every well got around 2 million PBMC, which were grown with around 11 IU/ml IL-2 and approximately 9.7 ug/ml peptides. Days 3 and 7 saw half the medium replaced with IL-2 medium.

The receptor's source is a human donor who received a COVID-19 vaccine. The rearrangement uses TRBV11-2 and TRBJ2-2; a weak D match, TRBD2 (6 bases). The material was CD4+ T cells from PBMCs cultured with HCoV-229E spike peptides, obtained after COVID-19 vaccination. The CDR3 loop is CASSLSDYRVGELFF. Written as DNA, the CDR3 is TGTGCCAGCAGCTTATCGGACTATCGAGTCGGGGAGCTGTTTTTT. The full variable domain, completed using reference TRBV11-2 and TRBJ2-2, is EAGVAQSPRYKIIEKRQSVAFWCNPISGHATLYWYQQILGQGPKLLIQFQNNGVVDDSQLPKDRFSAERLKGVDSTLKIQPAKLEDSAVYLCASSLSDYRVGELFFGEGSRLTVL.